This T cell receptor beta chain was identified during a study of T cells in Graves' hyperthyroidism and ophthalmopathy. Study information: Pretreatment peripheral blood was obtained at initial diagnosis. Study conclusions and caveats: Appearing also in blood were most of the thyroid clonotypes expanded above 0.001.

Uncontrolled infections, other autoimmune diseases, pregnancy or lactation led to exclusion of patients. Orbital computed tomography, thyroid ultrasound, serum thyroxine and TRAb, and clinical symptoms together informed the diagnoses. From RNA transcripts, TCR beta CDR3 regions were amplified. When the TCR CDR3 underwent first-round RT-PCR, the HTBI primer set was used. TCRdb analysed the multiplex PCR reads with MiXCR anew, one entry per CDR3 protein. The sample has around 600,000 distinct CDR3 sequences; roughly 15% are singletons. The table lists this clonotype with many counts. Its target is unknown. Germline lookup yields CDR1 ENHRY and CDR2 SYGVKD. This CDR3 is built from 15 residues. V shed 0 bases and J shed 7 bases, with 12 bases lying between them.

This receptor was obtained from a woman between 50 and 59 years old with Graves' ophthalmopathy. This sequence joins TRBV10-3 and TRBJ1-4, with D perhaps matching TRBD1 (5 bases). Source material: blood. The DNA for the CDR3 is TGTGCCATCAGTGAGTCGGGGGGACGGCGTGAAAAACTGTTTTTT. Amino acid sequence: CAISESGGRREKLFF.